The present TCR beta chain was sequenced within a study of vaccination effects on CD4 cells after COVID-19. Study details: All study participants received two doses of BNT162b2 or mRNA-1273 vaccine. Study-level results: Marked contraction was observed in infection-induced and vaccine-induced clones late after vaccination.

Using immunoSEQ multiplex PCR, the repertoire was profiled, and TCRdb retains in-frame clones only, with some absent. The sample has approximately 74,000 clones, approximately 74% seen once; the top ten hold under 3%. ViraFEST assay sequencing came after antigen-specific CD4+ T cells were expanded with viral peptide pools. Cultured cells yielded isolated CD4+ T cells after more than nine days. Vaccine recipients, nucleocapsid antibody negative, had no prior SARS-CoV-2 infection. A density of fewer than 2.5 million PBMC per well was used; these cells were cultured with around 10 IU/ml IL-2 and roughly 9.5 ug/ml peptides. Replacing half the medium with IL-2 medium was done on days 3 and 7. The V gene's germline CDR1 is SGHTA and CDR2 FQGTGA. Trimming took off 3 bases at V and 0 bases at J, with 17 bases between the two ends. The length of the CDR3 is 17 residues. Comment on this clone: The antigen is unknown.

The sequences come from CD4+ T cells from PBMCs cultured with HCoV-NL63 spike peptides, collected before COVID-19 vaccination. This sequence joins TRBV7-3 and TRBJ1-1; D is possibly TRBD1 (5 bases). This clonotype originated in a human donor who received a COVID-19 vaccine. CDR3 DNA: TGTGCCAGCAGCTTCAACCGGGAGGGACTATTGAACACTGAAGCTTTCTTT. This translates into CASSFNREGLLNTEAFF.